This TCR beta chain was retrieved from a study of blood T cell repertoires in COVID-19. The protocol was immunoSEQ multiplex PCR, while the TCRdb copy is restricted to in-frame clones and leaves out a portion. This table has around 300,000 clones, 85% to 90% appearing once. The CDR3 is 15 amino acids. V was pared by 6 bases and J by 0 bases, with 14 bases between. Per germline, CDR1 MNHEY and CDR2 SMNVEV (reference sequence). Cohort allocation depended upon clinical history that participants reported. For recovered donors of Cohort 3, there were two negative PCRs, clearance, or symptom resolution. The chain has TRBV27 and TRBJ1-2; D gene uncertain. Sequenced: PBMCs or T cells enriched from blood (not recorded which). This TCR came from a woman aged 55-69 years who had recovered from COVID-19. This chain's CDR3 is CASSPIVETNYGYTF. The DNA for the CDR3 is TGTGCCAGCAGCCCCATTGTGGAGACTAACTATGGCTACACCTTC.